The rows below give T cell receptor beta chains drawn from one sample of a study of cytomegalovirus exposure and HLA in healthy donors. Method: immunoSEQ multiplex PCR; TCRdb's copy keeps in-frame clones and lacks some. The sample records 120,000 or so clones, over 70% being singletons. Sequencing was done on a sample of PBMCs. These receptor sequences come from a woman aged 45-65 years in good health and CMV-seronegative. Each CDR3 is given with its conserved first and last residue. A D gene is named only where the DNA matches it firmly. Only some rows state a clone size, as once, few, many or a class for expanded clones.

d_gene	j_gene	v_gene	abundance	CDR3nt	CDR3aa
NA	TRBJ2-3	TRBV7-2	NA	TGTGCCAGCGCCGACCGGGTGGGCACAGATACGCAGTATTTT	CASADRVGTDTQYF
NA	TRBJ1-1	TRBV11-1	NA	TGTGCCAGCAGCTTAGCGCGGCTTGGGGGGAAGAACACTGAAGCTTTCTTT	CASSLARLGGKNTEAFF
NA	TRBJ1-1	TRBV7-3	NA	TGTGCCAGTGGGGAAGGGGTAGGACGTAGCACTGAAGCTTTCTTT	CASGEGVGRSTEAFF
TRBD1	TRBJ1-4	TRBV7-9	few	TGTTCCAGCAGCTGGGGACAGGTTGCAACTAATGAAAAACTGTTTTTT	CSSSWGQVATNEKLFF
NA	TRBJ2-7	TRBV4-3	NA	TGCGCCAGCAGCCAAGAGGGGGGTTTGGGCTACGAGCAGTACTTC	CASSQEGGLGYEQYF
TRBD2	TRBJ2-7	TRBV7-9	NA	TGTTCCAGCTCCGGGACTAGCGGAACTATCGAGCAGTACTTC	CSSSGTSGTIEQYF
TRBD2	TRBJ2-7	TRBV6-4	NA	TGTGCCAGCAGTGAACTAGCGGGGCCCTACGAGCAGTACTTC	CASSELAGPYEQYF
NA	TRBJ1-5	TRBV28	NA	TGTGCCAGCGTCGGGGTAGGTCAGCCCCAGCATTTT	CASVGVGQPQHF
NA	TRBJ2-5	TRBV2	NA	TGTGCCAGCAGACCCGGACTGGCCACGGAGACCCAGTACTTC	CASRPGLATETQYF
NA	TRBJ2-1	TRBV28	NA	TGTGCCAGCTCGGGAACAGGGAGCTCCTACAATGAGCAGTTCTTC	CASSGTGSSYNEQFF
NA	TRBJ2-7	TRBV14	few	TGTGCCAGCAGCCAAGGACTTTTGATAAACTACGAGCAGTACTTC	CASSQGLLINYEQYF
NA	TRBJ2-5	TRBV11-2	NA	TGTGCCAGCAGCATCCTTAATCAGGTGACGGAGACCCAGTACTTC	CASSILNQVTETQYF
NA	TRBJ2-1	TRBV2	few	TGTGCCAGCCAAATAGCGGTATACAATGAGCAGTTCTTC	CASQIAVYNEQFF
NA	TRBJ1-2	TRBV30	NA	TGTGCCTGGAGTGATTTTTTGAGAGGCTATTATGGCTACACCTTC	CAWSDFLRGYYGYTF
TRBD2	TRBJ2-7	TRBV7-9	NA	TGTGCCAGCAGCCCAAAGGCCGGACTAGCGGGAAGAGAGGGGCAGTACTTC	CASSPKAGLAGREGQYF
TRBD2	TRBJ2-3	TRBV5-1	NA	TGCGCCAGCAGCCGGGGGGGCCAGAACACAGATACGCAGTATTTT	CASSRGGQNTDTQYF
NA	TRBJ1-1	TRBV19	NA	TGTGCCAGCGGGGGGACTCGAAACACTGAAGCTTTCTTT	CASGGTRNTEAFF
NA	TRBJ1-1	TRBV28	few	TGTGCCAGCAGTTTGCCGGGGGGGGGCGTGAACACTGAAGCTTTCTTT	CASSLPGGGVNTEAFF
NA	TRBJ2-5	TRBV7-2	NA	TGTGCCAGCAGCTCCGTCCAAGGGGGGGTGGAGACCCAGTACTTC	CASSSVQGGVETQYF
NA	TRBJ1-2	TRBV28	few	TGTGCCAGCAGTCGCGACCTTGGGGCTTATGGCTACACCTTC	CASSRDLGAYGYTF
NA	TRBJ2-1	TRBV5-4	NA	TGTGCCAGCAGCCCACGAGGAGCGGGCCTTTACAATGAGCAGTTCTTC	CASSPRGAGLYNEQFF
TRBD2	TRBJ2-1	TRBV7-3	NA	TGTGCCAGCAGCCCCGCGGGGGTAGCGGGAAGAACAAGGTACAATGAGCAGTTCTTC	CASSPAGVAGRTRYNEQFF
NA	TRBJ2-1	TRBV5-1	NA	TGCGCCAGCAGCCGGGGACTCCCTAGAGGGAATGAGCAGTTCTTC	CASSRGLPRGNEQFF
NA	TRBJ2-1	TRBV6-1	NA	TGTGCCAGCAGTGAGAAGGGGCTAGCCTACAATGAGCAGTTCTTC	CASSEKGLAYNEQFF
TRBD1	TRBJ2-3	TRBV4-1	NA	TGCGCCAGCACGGACAGGGGTGGTACAGATACGCAGTATTTT	CASTDRGGTDTQYF
NA	TRBJ1-5	TRBV7-9	NA	TGTGCCAGCAGCTTAGTTGAGGGTCTCAGTGGGAATCAGCCCCAGCATTTT	CASSLVEGLSGNQPQHF
NA	TRBJ2-6	TRBV6-4	NA	TGTGCCAGCAGTGAGAGTACTGGGGCCAACGTCCTGACTTTC	CASSESTGANVLTF
TRBD1	TRBJ2-7	TRBV28	NA	TGTGCCAGCAGCCCCGGGACAGACATCTACGAGCAGTACTTC	CASSPGTDIYEQYF
TRBD1	TRBJ1-1	TRBV18	once	TGTGCCAGCTCACCGAGGGGGCGCGACACTGAAGCTTTCTTT	CASSPRGRDTEAFF
TRBD2	TRBJ2-3	TRBV18	once	TGTGCCAGCTCACCACTCGGGGAGGGTACGCAGTATTTT	CASSPLGEGTQYF
NA	TRBJ2-3	TRBV12-5	NA	TGTGCTAGTGGTTTGACGTTGGGCGGGACGCTAGCGGATACGCAGTATTTT	CASGLTLGGTLADTQYF
TRBD1	TRBJ2-1	TRBV11-2	NA	TGTGCCAGCAGCTTAGATCTGGGACAGGGGGTGACCGAGGAGCAGTTCTTC	CASSLDLGQGVTEEQFF
TRBD1	TRBJ2-1	TRBV19	NA	TGTGCCAGTAGTATAGGTGCGGGACAGGGAAGACGGCAGTTCTTC	CASSIGAGQGRRQFF
NA	TRBJ1-2	TRBV21-1	NA	TGTGCCAGCAGCAAAGCCAACCGAGGGCTCTTGAGTGGCTACACCTTC	CASSKANRGLLSGYTF
TRBD2	TRBJ2-1	TRBV7-6	NA	TGTGCCAGCAGCTTAGTAGGGACTAGCGATGGTGAGCAGTTCTTC	CASSLVGTSDGEQFF
TRBD1	TRBJ1-2	TRBV11-2	NA	TGTGCCAGCAGCCCAGGGGCGGGGACAGGGTTCAACTATGGCTACACCTTC	CASSPGAGTGFNYGYTF
TRBD1	TRBJ1-3	TRBV5-1	NA	TGCGCCAGCAGCCCCGGGACAGGGGTCTACTCTGGAAACACCATATATTTT	CASSPGTGVYSGNTIYF
NA	TRBJ2-7	TRBV30	NA	TGTGCCTGGGACAGTCAATGGAGTTCCGAGCAGTACTTC	CAWDSQWSSEQYF
NA	TRBJ2-7	TRBV6-5	NA	TGTGCCAGCAGCCCCAGCTCCTACGAGCAGTACTTC	CASSPSSYEQYF
NA	TRBJ2-3	TRBV28	NA	TGTGCCACCAGTCAATATTCAGGGGCGGAGTATTTT	CATSQYSGAEYF
TRBD2	TRBJ2-4	TRBV13	NA	TGTGCCAGCACCGAAACTAGCGAGCTAGCCAAAAACATTCAGTACTTC	CASTETSELAKNIQYF
NA	TRBJ2-5	TRBV11-3	NA	TGTGCCAGCAGCTGGGGCCGGGACTCCGGAAAGCAAGAGACCCAGTACTTC	CASSWGRDSGKQETQYF
NA	TRBJ1-2	TRBV28	NA	TGTGCCAGCAGTTTACCCCCAGGGGCTAACTATGGCTACACCTTC	CASSLPPGANYGYTF